The 28 T cell receptor beta chains in this list originate from one sample, sequenced in a study of metastatic and nonmetastatic thyroid tumors (dated by TCRdb to 2019 to 2021). The library relied on PCR. TCRdb lists the instrument as Illumina HiSeq 4000. In-frame beta chains were kept once TCRdb had trimmed the public reads at Q25 with fastp and called clones with MiXCR. Here the sample has about 27,000 clones; 15% to 20% occur a single time. The top ten clonotypes cover 6% to 7% of the sample. Before undergoing thyroid surgery, none of the patients had been given any kind of treatment. The sequenced material came from blood. The receptors shown here come from a male donor with papillary thyroid cancer or a benign thyroid nodule (not recorded which). Some clones in this sample may be carry-over from other donors' samples.

The chain couples TRBV5-1 to TRBJ2-7; D possibly corresponds to TRBD1 (5 bases). Germline CDR1 reads SGHRS; CDR2 reads YFSETQ. V lost 0 bases to trimming and J lost 1 base, with 8 bases between them. This CDR3 is 14 amino acids long. In DNA, the CDR3 is TGCGCCAGCAGCTTGGACCCAGGGTCCTACGAGCAGTACTTC. Translated, it gives CASSLDPGSYEQYF.

This clone has a count of ten or more. J is TRBJ2-1 and V is TRBV28; no firm D call. Germline values: CDR1 MDHEN, CDR2 SYDVKM. Trimming took 6 bases from V and 7 from J, leaving 7 bases between them. The CDR3 contains 11 residues. This CDR3 reads CASSRYNEQFF. DNA for the CDR3: TGTGCCAGCAGCCGGTATAATGAGCAGTTCTTC.

This clone occurred many times. This sequence joins TRBV19 and TRBJ2-6; D tentatively reads TRBD1 or TRBD2 (5 bases each). V dropped 3 bases and J dropped 0 bases, with 9 bases sitting between them. The germline CDR1 and CDR2 sequences are LNHDA and SQIVND (reference sequence). This CDR3 is built from 16 residues. The CDR3 here is CASSIPRGSGANVLTF. The CDR3 nucleotides read TGTGCCAGTAGTATCCCGAGGGGCTCTGGGGCCAACGTCCTGACTTTC.

This clone was detected many times. The rearrangement joins TRBV2 to TRBJ1-2; D is possibly TRBD1 (5 bases). Germline CDR1 SNHLY, CDR2 FYNNEI. V lost 9 bases and J lost 8, with 19 bases in between. This CDR3 region has 13 residues. CDR3 loop: CARVETDPGGYTF. For the CDR3, the DNA is TGTGCCAGGGTGGAGACGGACCCAGGGGGCTACACCTTC.

This clone was seen at least ten times. The chain uses TRBV5-6 and TRBJ2-4; 9 bases map to TRBD1. The CDR3 is made up of 14 amino acids. Germline trimming cut 4 bases from V and 5 bases from J; bases unmatched to any gene: 4. Germline V gives CDR1 SGHDT, CDR2 YYEEEE. DNA for the CDR3: TGTGCCAGCAGCCCTCGGACAGGGGAAAACATTCAGTACTTC. Encoded protein: CASSPRTGENIQYF.

This clone was detected many times. J is TRBJ1-2 and V is TRBV18; no definite D call. Germline lookup yields CDR1 KGHSH and CDR2 LQKENI. The CDR3 length is 12 residues. V shed 5 bases and J shed 8 bases, with 12 bases lying between them. The CDR3 here is CASSSVLGGYTF. Written as DNA, the CDR3 is TGTGCCAGCTCATCCGTATTAGGGGGCTACACCTTC.

This clone was counted many times. The V and J genes are TRBV6-4 and TRBJ2-1; 8 nucleotides match TRBD2. Losses at the gene ends were 3 bases for V and 10 bases for J; bases not matched to a gene: 11. This CDR3 has 15 residues. Germline V gene sequence: CDR1 MRHNA, CDR2 SNTAGT. The CDR3 protein is CASSERVAGPGEQFF. CDR3 sequence (DNA): TGTGCCAGCAGTGAGCGGGTAGCGGGACCGGGCGAGCAGTTCTTC.

On this clone itself: The junction and the germline gene differ at one end; a read error may be behind it. The rearrangement uses TRBV28 and TRBJ2-7; possible D gene TRBD1, 5 bases. Germline V gene data show CDR1 as MDHEN and CDR2 as SYDVKM. CDR3 length: 15 amino acids. As DNA, the CDR3 is TGTGCCAACAGTGGTGGACAAGGGGCCTCCTACGAGCAGTACTTC. This encodes CANSGGQGASYEQYF.

The chain employs TRBV6-1 and TRBJ2-7, with 7 bases aligning to TRBD1. CDR3 length: 12 amino acids. The ends lost 7 bases at V and 4 bases at J; junction bases unmatched: 4. Germline V CDR1 and CDR2: MNHNS, SASEGT. CDR3 bases: TGTGCCAGCATCCTACAGGGGTACGAGCAGTACTTC. Its translation: CASILQGYEQYF.

This clone was recorded many times. The rearrangement joins TRBV2 to TRBJ2-1; D is unclear. In germline, CDR1 is SNHLY, CDR2 FYNNEI. The V gene lost 6 bases and the J gene lost 8 bases, with 11 bases spanning the gap. This CDR3 has 12 residues. The CDR3 spells CASSVREYEQFF. The DNA of the CDR3 is TGTGCCAGCAGCGTCCGCGAGTATGAGCAGTTCTTC.

This clone was found many times. The rearrangement joins TRBV18 to TRBJ2-1; 8 bases align to TRBD1. V dropped 3 bases and J dropped 8; count of bases not matched to a gene: 18. The CDR3 runs to 18 residues. In germline, CDR1 is KGHSH, CDR2 LQKENI. CDR3 DNA: TGTGCCAGCTCACCTTTGGACCGGGACAGGACTTCTTTCTATGAGCAGTTCTTC. It yields the protein CASSPLDRDRTSFYEQFF. The complete variable domain, with remaining parts taken from reference TRBV18 and TRBJ2-1, reads NAGVMQNPRHLVRRRGQEARLRCSPMKGHSHVYWYRQLPEEGLKFMVYLQKENIIDESGMPKERFSAEFPKEGPSILRIQQVVRGDSAAYFCASSPLDRDRTSFYEQFFGPGTRLTVL.

This clone was counted a few times. The V call is TRBV6-1, the J call TRBJ2-1; D remains unclear. Germline lookup yields CDR1 MNHNS and CDR2 SASEGT. The CDR3 length is 10 residues. Deletions cut 1 base from V and 12 bases from J, with 4 bases between. The CDR3 DNA reads as TGTGCCAGCAGTGAAGATAGGCAGTTCTTC. Its translation is CASSEDRQFF.

This clone has at least ten counts. The same CDR3 can be traced to other DNA sequences in this sample. The chain couples TRBV7-3 to TRBJ2-7, with D unresolved. CDR3 length: 13 residues. Germline V gene sequence: CDR1 SGHTA, CDR2 FQGTGA. Trimming removed 6 bases from V and 6 bases from J, with 15 bases in between. CDR3 nucleotide sequence: TGTGCCAGCAGTTTAGGGTCCAGCAGCGAGCAGTACTTC. This gives the protein CASSLGSSSEQYF.

The chain combines TRBV20-1 with TRBJ2-3; 13 bases agree with TRBD2. J was trimmed by 4 bases and V by 8 bases; bases with no gene match: 3. The CDR3 totals 13 residues. Germline values: CDR1 DFQATT, CDR2 SNEGSKA (reference sequence). DNA of the CDR3: TGCAGTTCACTAGCGGGAGGGCCAGATACGCAGTATTTT. Protein product: CSSLAGGPDTQYF.

The chain uses TRBV20-1 and TRBJ1-1; a possible D gene is TRBD1 (6 bases). CDR1 DFQATT and CDR2 SNEGSKA come from the germline V gene (reference sequence). V shed 0 bases and J shed 4 bases, with 12 bases lying between them. The CDR3 spans 14 residues. CDR3 loop: CSAREGQQSTEAFF. CDR3 DNA: TGCAGTGCTAGAGAAGGACAGCAGAGCACTGAAGCTTTCTTT.

The chain couples TRBV7-2 to TRBJ2-7, with 9 positions matching TRBD2. Germline CDR1 is SGHTA and CDR2 is FQGNSA. Trimming at V came to 0 bases and at J to 4 bases, leaving 4 bases not matched to a gene. This CDR3 has 15 amino acids. In DNA form, the CDR3 reads TGTGCCAGCAGCTTAGCTAGCGGGAGTTTATACGAGCAGTACTTC. Protein: CASSLASGSLYEQYF.

This clone was counted ten times or more. CDR3 in amino acids: CASSPSGHGAPETQYF. CDR3 bases: TGCGCCAGCAGCCCCTCGGGACACGGGGCACCTGAAACCCAGTACTTC. This rearrangement joins TRBV4-1 to TRBJ2-5; possible D gene TRBD1, 6 bases. The V and J ends lost 4 bases and 8 bases respectively, with 23 bases between them. Per the germline V gene, CDR1 is MGHRA and CDR2 is YSYEKL. The length of the CDR3 is 16 residues.

This chain links TRBV19 with TRBJ1-1; D is unresolved. The CDR3 consists of 13 residues. Germline loops: CDR1 LNHDA, CDR2 SQIVND (reference sequence). V gave up 4 bases and J gave up 4 bases, with 10 bases separating them. Here the CDR3 reads CASSSRERTEAFF. The CDR3, as DNA: TGTGCCAGTAGTAGTCGGGAACGCACTGAAGCTTTCTTT.

This clone occurred many times. The V call is TRBV10-3, the J call TRBJ1-1; TRBD1 matches at 11 bases. CDR1 and CDR2 (germline): ENHRY, SYGVKD. The CDR3 has 14 amino acids. V lost 6 bases and J lost 4; bases outside the gene matches: 4. Written as DNA, the CDR3 is TGTGCCATCAGGGCGGACAGGGGGCCCACTGAAGCTTTCTTT. Its translation: CAIRADRGPTEAFF.

By sample fraction, this clone is medium-sized (0.01 to 0.1%). The V and J genes are TRBV28 and TRBJ1-2, with D unresolved. Germline-derived CDR1 and CDR2 are MDHEN and SYDVKM. V lost 4 bases to trimming and J lost 6 bases, with 9 bases between them. The CDR3 consists of 12 residues. CDR3 protein: CASSSSRDGYTF. The CDR3 DNA reads as TGTGCCAGCAGTTCGTCGCGGGATGGCTACACCTTC.

This clone was counted many times. The same CDR3 also results from other DNA sequences found in this sample. The chain employs TRBV6-1 and TRBJ2-7; D possibly uses TRBD1 or TRBD2 (5 bases each). From germline, CDR1 is MNHNS and CDR2 SASEGT. The ends were cut back, 9 bases at V and 6 bases at J, with 27 bases in the middle. The CDR3 totals 16 residues. CDR3 DNA: TGTGCCAGTCGACCCCCGGGGCCCTTAACCCACGGCGAGCAGTACTTC. As protein: CASRPPGPLTHGEQYF.

This clone came up many times. J is TRBJ1-1 and V is TRBV5-1, with 8 bases aligning to TRBD1. This CDR3 contains 14 residues. CDR1 is SGHRS, CDR2 YFSETQ, per germline. V gave up 3 bases and J gave up 2 bases; unmatched junction bases: 3. CDR3 coding DNA: TGCGCCAGCAGCTCGGGACAGGAAAACACTGAAGCTTTCTTT. This gives the protein CASSSGQENTEAFF.

This clone showed up just a few times. A read error may produce the germline difference seen at one junction end. The chain employs TRBV6-1 and TRBJ1-2, with unresolved D. CDR1 is MNHNS, CDR2 SASEGT, per germline. The CDR3 spans 13 residues. CDR3 sequence: CASSVSSGLGYTF. The CDR3 DNA reads TGCGCCAGCAGTGTATCCAGTGGGCTAGGCTACACCTTC.

In this sample, this clone is medium-sized. The J gene is TRBJ2-2, the V gene TRBV6-1, with a possible D match to TRBD2 (5 bases). Germline CDR1 and CDR2: MNHNS and SASEGT. This CDR3 spans 11 amino acids. Trimming stripped 5 bases from V and 8 bases from J, with 6 bases between. CDR3 region: CASSREGELFF. As DNA, the CDR3 is TGTGCCAGCAGTAGGGAGGGGGAGCTGTTTTTT.

This clone qualifies as medium-sized. The chain carries TRBV28 and TRBJ2-7; 9 nucleotides align to TRBD1. The germline CDR1 and CDR2 sequences are MDHEN and SYDVKM. The CDR3 spans 14 residues. V gave up 6 bases and J gave up 5 bases; unmatched junction bases: 8. In DNA, the CDR3 is TGTGCCAGCAGCCCGGGCGACAGGGGGGACGAGCAGTACTTC. Residues: CASSPGDRGDEQYF.

This clone was seen repeatedly, ten times or more. The chain joins TRBV7-9 to TRBJ1-5; D uncertain. The CDR3 consists of 13 residues. Germline V CDR1 and CDR2: SEHNR, FQNEAQ (reference sequence). Trimming took 4 bases from V and 3 from J, leaving 7 bases between them. The CDR3 DNA reads as TGTGCCAGCAGCTCGGGGAACAATCAGCCCCAGCATTTT. Protein product: CASSSGNNQPQHF.

The gene calls are TRBV12-3 or TRBV12-4 and TRBJ2-2; 10 nucleotides align to TRBD1. The CDR3 loop spans 16 amino acids. J lost 6 bases, V lost 3 bases, and 7 bases had no gene match. The CDR3 sequence is CASSLTGGSMPGELFF. The CDR3 DNA reads TGTGCCAGCAGTTTGACAGGGGGCTCTATGCCCGGGGAGCTGTTTTTT.

This clone was seen ten or more times. The chain uses TRBV7-3 and TRBJ2-1; TRBD2 is a possible D gene (5 bases). This CDR3 comprises 17 residues. The germline gives CDR1 SGHTA, CDR2 FQGTGA. Trimming took off 5 bases at V and 0 bases at J, with 17 bases between the two ends. The CDR3 nucleotides read TGTGCCAGCAGCCTCAATTCGGGGTGGAGCTCCTACAATGAGCAGTTCTTC. Translation: CASSLNSGWSSYNEQFF.